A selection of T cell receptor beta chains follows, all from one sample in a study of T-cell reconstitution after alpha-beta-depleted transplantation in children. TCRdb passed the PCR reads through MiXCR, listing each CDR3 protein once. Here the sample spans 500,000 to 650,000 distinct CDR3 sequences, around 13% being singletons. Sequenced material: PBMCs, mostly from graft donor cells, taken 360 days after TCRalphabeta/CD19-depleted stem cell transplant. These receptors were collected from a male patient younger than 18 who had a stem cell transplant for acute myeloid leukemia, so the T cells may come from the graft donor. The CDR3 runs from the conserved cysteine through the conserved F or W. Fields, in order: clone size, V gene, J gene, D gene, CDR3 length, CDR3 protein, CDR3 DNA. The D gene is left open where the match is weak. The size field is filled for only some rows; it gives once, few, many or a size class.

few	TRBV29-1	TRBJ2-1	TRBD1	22	CSAARGVETGGAASGYYNEQFF	TGCAGCGCCGCCCGAGGTGTCGAGACAGGGGGCGCGGCTAGCGGGTACTACAATGAGCAGTTCTTC
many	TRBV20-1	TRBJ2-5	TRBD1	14	CSARDTGGTGTQYF	TGCAGTGCTAGAGATACAGGGGGCACGGGGACCCAGTACTTC
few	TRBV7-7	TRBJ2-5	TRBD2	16	CASSLANAGVRETQYF	TGTGCTAGCAGCTTAGCGAATGCGGGGGTGAGGGAGACCCAGTACTTC
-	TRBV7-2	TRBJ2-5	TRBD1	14	CASSFDRGGETQYF	TGTGCCAGCAGCTTTGACAGGGGGGGGGAGACCCAGTACTTC
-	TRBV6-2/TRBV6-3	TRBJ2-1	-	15	CASSYMVGAYNEQFF	TGTGCCAGCAGTTACATGGTGGGTGCTTACAATGAGCAGTTCTTC
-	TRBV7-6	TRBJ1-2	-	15	CASSPISGLDGGYTF	TGTGCCAGCAGCCCGATAAGCGGGTTGGATGGAGGCTACACCTTC
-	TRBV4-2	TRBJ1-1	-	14	CASSQDVAGVEAFF	TGTGCCAGCAGCCAAGATGTCGCAGGCGTTGAAGCTTTCTTT
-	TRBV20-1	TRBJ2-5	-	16	CSARVWSRGNQETQYF	TGCAGTGCTAGAGTGTGGTCTCGAGGAAACCAAGAGACCCAGTACTTC
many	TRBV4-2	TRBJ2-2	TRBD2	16	CASRPGTSEFTGELFF	TGTGCCAGCAGGCCCGGGACTAGCGAGTTCACCGGGGAGCTGTTTTTT
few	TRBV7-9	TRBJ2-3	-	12	CASRGKADTQYF	TGTGCCAGCAGGGGGAAGGCAGATACGCAGTATTTT
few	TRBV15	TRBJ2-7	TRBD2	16	CATSRVPTSGVYEQYF	TGTGCCACCAGCAGAGTCCCGACTAGCGGGGTCTACGAGCAGTACTTC
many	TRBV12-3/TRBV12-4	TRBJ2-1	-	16	CASSLESSRFYNEQFF	TGTGCCAGCAGTTTAGAGTCTAGCAGATTTTACAATGAGCAGTTCTTC
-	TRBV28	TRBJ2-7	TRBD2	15	CASSSLTSGSYEQYF	TGTGCCAGCAGCTCGCTGACTAGCGGCTCCTACGAGCAGTACTTC
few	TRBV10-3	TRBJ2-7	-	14	CASALLGQYYEQYF	TGTGCCTCCGCCCTCCTGGGGCAATACTACGAGCAGTACTTC
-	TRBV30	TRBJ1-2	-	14	CAWSADRESGGYTF	TGTGCCTGGAGTGCGGACCGGGAAAGCGGGGGCTACACCTTC
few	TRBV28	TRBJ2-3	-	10	CASSFNTQYF	TGTGCCAGCAGTTTTAATACGCAGTATTTT
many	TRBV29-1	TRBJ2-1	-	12	CSVTITYNEQFF	TGCAGCGTTACCATTACCTACAATGAGCAGTTCTTC
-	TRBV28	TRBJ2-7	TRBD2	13	CASSLGLAKEQYF	TGTGCCAGCAGTTTGGGACTAGCTAAAGAGCAGTACTTC
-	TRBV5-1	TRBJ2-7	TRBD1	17	CASSCGTGHSSTLEQYF	TGCGCCAGCTCCTGTGGGACAGGGCATTCCTCAACTCTCGAGCAGTACTTC
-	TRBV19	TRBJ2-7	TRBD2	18	CASSLRASGSHRGYEQYF	TGTGCCAGTAGCCTTAGGGCTAGCGGGAGCCACCGCGGCTACGAGCAGTACTTC
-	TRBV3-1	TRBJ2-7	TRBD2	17	CASSPGTSGRAPYEQYF	TGTGCCAGCAGCCCCGGGACTAGCGGGAGGGCCCCCTACGAGCAGTACTTC
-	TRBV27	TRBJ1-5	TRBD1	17	CASSFDPRRGGFQPQHF	TGTGCCAGCAGTTTTGATCCCCGCAGGGGGGGTTTTCAGCCCCAGCATTTT
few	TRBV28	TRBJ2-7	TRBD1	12	CASWDSPYEQYF	TGTGCCAGCTGGGACAGTCCCTACGAGCAGTACTTC
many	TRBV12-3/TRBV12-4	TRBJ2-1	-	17	CASTLDHRLATYNEQFF	TGTGCCAGCACCCTAGATCACCGGCTAGCGACTTACAATGAGCAGTTCTTC
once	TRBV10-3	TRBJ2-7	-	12	CAISSTAYEQYF	TGTGCCATCAGCAGTACCGCCTACGAGCAGTACTTC
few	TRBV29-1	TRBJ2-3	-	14	CSADSEGTTDTQYF	TGCAGCGCGGACAGCGAGGGGACCACAGATACGCAGTATTTT
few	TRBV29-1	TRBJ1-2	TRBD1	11	CSAQGAYGYTF	TGCAGCGCACAGGGGGCGTATGGCTACACCTTC
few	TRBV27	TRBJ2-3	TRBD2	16	CASSFSRLAVTDTQYF	TGTGCCAGCAGTTTTAGTAGACTAGCGGTCACAGATACGCAGTATTTT
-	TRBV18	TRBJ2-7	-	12	CASSSLSYERYF	TGTGCCAGCTCGTCTCTATCCTACGAGCGGTACTTC
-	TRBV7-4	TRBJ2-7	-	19	CASSLLLQGVGPYDYEQYF	TGTGCCAGCAGCTTACTGTTACAGGGAGTCGGCCCCTATGACTACGAGCAGTACTTC
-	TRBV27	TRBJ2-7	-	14	CASSFLGTNYEQYF	TGTGCCAGCAGTTTCCTAGGTACGAACTACGAGCAGTACTTC